Below, 21 T cell receptor beta chains from the same sample are listed, as sequenced in a study of blood T cell repertoires in COVID-19. The method was immunoSEQ multiplex PCR; TCRdb's version includes in-frame clones alone and lacks a portion of them. The table records hundreds of thousands of clones, about 88% of them present only once. Sequencing input: peripheral blood. The origin of the receptors is a woman aged 55-75 years with acute or convalescent COVID-19.

The V call is TRBV6-6, the J call TRBJ1-5; D perhaps matches TRBD1 (5 bases). Between the trimmed V and J ends, which lost 3 bases and 0 bases, there was a span of 9 bases. Germline CDR1 MNHNY, CDR2 SVGAGI (reference sequence). The CDR3 sequence is 15 residues long. The CDR3 region is CASSYDRTSNQPQHF. In DNA, the CDR3 is TGTGCCAGCAGTTATGACAGAACTAGCAATCAGCCCCAGCATTTT.

This rearrangement joins TRBV3-1 (or the pseudogene TRBV3-2) to TRBJ1-6; D is unresolved. The germline V gene has CDR1 LGHDT and CDR2 YNNKEL (reference sequence). V gave up 4 bases and J gave up 7 bases, with 8 bases separating them. The CDR3 is 13 amino acids. The CDR3, as DNA: TGTGCCAGCAGCCGCGAGGTCAATTCACCCCTCCACTTT. Translated: CASSREVNSPLHF.

The genes are TRBV11-3 and TRBJ2-1; 7 nucleotides agree with TRBD2. Germline-derived CDR1 and CDR2 are SGHNT and YENEEA. The CDR3 loop spans 16 amino acids. V dropped 1 base and J dropped 3; count of bases not matched to a gene: 6. In DNA, the CDR3 is TGTGCCAGCAGCTTAGGGCGCCTAGCGGACTACAATGAGCAGTTCTTC. The encoded protein is CASSLGRLADYNEQFF.

This chain connects TRBV27 to TRBJ2-1; 9 bases map to TRBD2. In germline, CDR1 is MNHEY, CDR2 SMNVEV (reference sequence). CDR3 length: 16 residues. V dropped 5 bases and J dropped 2; count of bases not matched to a gene: 7. This chain's CDR3 is CASSEGSGGPYNEQFF. For the CDR3, the DNA is TGTGCCAGCAGTGAGGGTAGCGGGGGTCCCTACAATGAGCAGTTCTTC.

Points on this clone: Other DNA sequences in the same sample also yield this CDR3. The gene calls are TRBV6-1 and TRBJ2-7, with 9 bases lining up with TRBD1. The CDR3 totals 15 residues. J was trimmed by 1 base and V by 0 bases; bases with no gene match: 1. The germline V gene has CDR1 MNHNS and CDR2 SASEGT. The CDR3 DNA reads TGTGCCAGCAGTGAAGCGGGGACAGGGTCCTACGAGCAGTACTTC. Protein product: CASSEAGTGSYEQYF.

The rearrangement links TRBV18 to TRBJ2-2; 8 bases match TRBD2. Trimming removed 3 bases from V and 0 bases from J; junction bases left unmatched: 6. CDR1 and CDR2 (germline): KGHSH, LQKENI. The CDR3 is 17 amino acids. This CDR3 is CASSPSGATSNTGELFF. The DNA of the CDR3 is TGTGCCAGCTCACCTAGCGGGGCGACATCGAACACCGGGGAGCTGTTTTTT.

The chain uses TRBV7-2 and TRBJ2-2; possible D gene TRBD2, 6 bases. Trimming removed 3 bases from V and 3 bases from J, with 8 bases in between. From germline, CDR1 is SGHTA and CDR2 FQGNSA. The CDR3 consists of 14 residues. The CDR3 nucleotides are TGTGCCAGCAGCTTCGGAGGGGACACCGGGGAGCTGTTTTTT. As protein: CASSFGGDTGELFF.

The CDR3 DNA reads TGTGCCAGCAGTTACTCGACCGGGGGACAGGGTGGGAACACTGAAGCTTTCTTT. Amino acid sequence: CASSYSTGGQGGNTEAFF. The chain combines TRBV6-2 or TRBV6-3 with TRBJ1-1; TRBD1 matches at 9 bases. Germline trimming cut 0 bases from V and 1 base from J; bases unmatched to any gene: 9. The CDR3 totals 18 residues. Looked up from germline, CDR1 is MNHEY and CDR2 is SVGEGT.

This chain uses TRBV6-2 or TRBV6-3 with TRBJ1-2; perhaps TRBD1 as D (6 bases). Deletions cut 1 base from V and 2 bases from J, with 8 bases between. The CDR3 has 14 amino acids. Germline CDR1 is MNHEY and CDR2 is SVGEGT. The CDR3 coding sequence is TGTGCCAGCAGTTACTTCGGACAGAACTATGGCTACACCTTC. Translated, it gives CASSYFGQNYGYTF.

The chain employs TRBV13 and TRBJ2-4; 10 nucleotides line up with TRBD1. The V gene's germline CDR1 is PRHDT and CDR2 FYEKMQ (reference sequence). Unmatched junction bases numbered 3, after V lost 0 bases and J lost 1 base. The CDR3 runs 17 residues. CDR3 nucleotide sequence: TGTGCCAGCAGCTTAGGCCGGGACAGGGGTGCCAAAAACATTCAGTACTTC. Protein product: CASSLGRDRGAKNIQYF.

This sequence joins TRBV7-9 and TRBJ2-1; TRBD2 agrees at 12 bases. Trimming took 5 bases from V and 6 from J; bases not matched to a gene: 5. The CDR3 sequence is 15 residues long. Germline loops: CDR1 SEHNR, CDR2 FQNEAQ (reference sequence). DNA of the CDR3: TGTGCCAGCAGCCAGCCTAGCGGGAGGGTCAATGAGCAGTTCTTC. Protein: CASSQPSGRVNEQFF.

The chain employs TRBV29-1 and TRBJ1-1; perhaps TRBD1 as D (6 bases). CDR1 is SQVTM and CDR2 is ANQGSEA in the germline V gene. Trimming stripped 6 bases from V and 5 bases from J, with 16 bases between. This CDR3 region has 13 residues. The CDR3 here is CSVQTGIGTEAFF. CDR3 bases: TGCAGCGTCCAAACAGGGATTGGTACTGAAGCTTTCTTT.

V gene TRBV7-2 combines with J gene TRBJ2-7; 8 nucleotides agree with TRBD1. The V gene's germline CDR1 is SGHTA and CDR2 FQGNSA. Trimming took 5 bases from V and 1 from J; bases not matched to a gene: 10. This CDR3 is 16 amino acids long. CDR3 bases: TGTGCCAGCAGCCTCATACAGGGGGTCCCTTCCTACGAGCAGTACTTC. It translates to CASSLIQGVPSYEQYF.

The V call is TRBV7-9, the J call TRBJ1-3, with 7 bases identical to TRBD1. CDR3 length: 17 residues. Germline trimming cut 0 bases from V and 0 bases from J; bases unmatched to any gene: 5. Germline values: CDR1 SEHNR, CDR2 FQNEAQ (reference sequence). CDR3 bases: TGTGCCAGCAGCTTAGCCAGGGGGACCTACTCTGGAAACACCATATATTTT. Translated: CASSLARGTYSGNTIYF.

Here the CDR3 reads CASSLFGCTGHQFSNQPQHF. The CDR3 DNA is TGTGCCAGCAGTTTATTCGGATGTACAGGCCATCAATTTAGCAATCAGCCCCAGCATTTT. V gene TRBV27 combines with J gene TRBJ1-5; tentative D call: TRBD1 (5 bases). The V gene's germline CDR1 is MNHEY and CDR2 SMNVEV (reference sequence). The CDR3 totals 20 residues. V shed 1 base and J shed 0 bases, with 22 bases lying between them.

The chain recombines TRBV19 with TRBJ2-1, with 11 bases identical to TRBD2. The V and J ends lost 1 base and 7 bases, in that order; junction bases with no gene match: 15. The CDR3 sequence is 19 residues long. Germline V gene lookup returns CDR1 LNHDA and CDR2 SQIVND (reference sequence). CDR3 sequence (DNA): TGTGCCAGTAGTATAGTGGGGACTCGGGGACTAGCGGCCTCAAATGAGCAGTTCTTC. Amino acid sequence: CASSIVGTRGLAASNEQFF.

A word on this clone: At one end the junction does not follow the germline gene, possibly because of a read error. The chain combines TRBV30 with TRBJ2-7, with 8 bases lining up with TRBD1. Per germline, CDR1 GTSNPN and CDR2 SVGIG (reference sequence). The CDR3 covers 13 residues. The CDR3 reads CAGRTGNSYEQYF. CDR3 sequence (DNA): TGTGCCGGGAGGACAGGGAACTCCTACGAGCAGTACTTC. Looking up the rest from reference TRBV30 and TRBJ2-7 gives the full variable domain: SQTIHQWPATLVQPVGSPLSLECTVEGTSNPNLYWYRQAAGRGLQLLFYSVGIGQISSEVPQNLSASRPQDRQFILSSKKLLLSDSGFYLCAGRTGNSYEQYFGPGTRLTVT.

The chain uses TRBV9 and TRBJ2-2; 9 bases align to TRBD2. The junction had 3 bases not matched to a gene; V was cut back by 4 bases and J by 2 bases. In germline, CDR1 is SGDLS, CDR2 YYNGEE. The CDR3 covers 15 residues. The DNA of the CDR3 is TGTGCCAGCAGCTCGCGGGGGGGCAACACCGGGGAGCTGTTTTTT. The encoded protein is CASSSRGGNTGELFF.

The V gene is TRBV11-3, the J gene TRBJ2-2, with 12 nucleotides matching TRBD2. The length of the CDR3 is 16 residues. The V gene's germline CDR1 is SGHNT and CDR2 YENEEA. Germline trimming cut 4 bases from V and 6 bases from J; bases unmatched to any gene: 6. The CDR3, as DNA: TGTGCCAGCAGCTCCCGGACTAGCGGGATTTCCGGGGAGCTGTTTTTT. Translation gives CASSSRTSGISGELFF.

This clone was recorded only once. CDR3 region: CASRLIHRGGTEAFF. The DNA for the CDR3 is TGTGCCAGCAGGCTCATACACAGGGGTGGTACTGAAGCTTTCTTT. The chain has TRBV6-6 and TRBJ1-1, with 7 nucleotides matching TRBD1. The CDR3 contains 15 residues. Germline V gene lookup returns CDR1 MNHNY and CDR2 SVGAGI (reference sequence). V dropped 6 bases and J dropped 5; count of bases not matched to a gene: 12.

V is TRBV11-3 and J is TRBJ2-3; D is uncertain. The ends were cut back, 3 bases at V and 6 bases at J, with 7 bases in the middle. Germline CDR1 is SGHNT and CDR2 is YENEEA. The CDR3 length is 12 residues. The CDR3 DNA reads as TGTGCCAGCAGCTTTGCCGGGGATACGCAGTATTTT. Encoded protein: CASSFAGDTQYF.